This T cell receptor beta chain was sequenced for a study of CD8 T cells in ankylosing spondylitis. Study-wide results and caveats: A TCR beta motif made of fewer than ten highly homologous variants seemed typical of ankylosing spondylitis blood. Significantly higher representation of disease-linked clones was reported for matched ankylosing spondylitis synovial fluid. Some motif variants had been reported before (in reactive arthritis synovial fluid and blood).

V was clipped by 1 base and J by 8 bases, with 7 bases between them. The CDR3 runs to 12 residues. The germline CDR1 and CDR2 sequences are MGHDK and SYGVNS. Of note for this clonotype: The antigen is not known.

Scientists made TCR beta libraries using quantitative 5'-RACE with molecular barcodes. Each CDR3 protein is one row after TCRdb ran MiXCR on the 5' RACE reads. The data contain about 250,000 distinct CDR3 sequences, more than 25% of them singletons. Sequencing was done on a sample of blood, either unsorted or a sorted T cell fraction (not recorded which). This receptor was taken from a male donor with ankylosing spondylitis or in good health (not recorded which). The gene calls are TRBV25-1 and TRBJ2-3; D unresolved. The CDR3 region is CASSELRGTQYF. CDR3 in DNA: TGTGCCAGCAGTGAATTGAGAGGTACGCAGTATTTT.